A selection of T cell receptor beta chains follows, all from one sample in a study of cytomegalovirus exposure and HLA in healthy donors. TCRdb's copy holds only in-frame clones and misses some; the assay was immunoSEQ multiplex PCR. This table holds around 150,000 clones, about 80% found once. Sequencing was performed on PBMCs. The receptors come from a young man in good health and CMV-seropositive. CDR3s include the opening cysteine and the closing phenylalanine or tryptophan. D genes are given only for firm matches. Only some rows state a clone size, as once, few, many or a class for expanded clones.

-	TRBJ2-3	-	TRBV7-9	CASSFGGDQYF	TGTGCCAGCAGCTTTGGCGGTGACCAGTATTTT
-	TRBJ2-1	TRBD1	TRBV29-1	CSVGGDRAFYNEQFF	TGCAGCGTTGGGGGTGACAGGGCCTTCTACAATGAGCAGTTCTTC
-	TRBJ2-2	TRBD1	TRBV5-1	CASSLTGTGVGELFF	TGCGCCAGCAGCTTGACCGGGACAGGGGTCGGGGAGCTGTTTTTT
-	TRBJ2-1	TRBD2	TRBV7-9	CASSLGGSFYNEQFF	TGTGCCAGCAGCTTAGGCGGGAGCTTCTACAATGAGCAGTTCTTC
-	TRBJ1-1	-	TRBV11-2	CASSFYRVEEAFF	TGTGCCAGCAGCTTTTATCGGGTCGAGGAAGCTTTCTTT
few	TRBJ2-1	-	TRBV6-6	CASSLLNEQFF	TGTGCCAGCAGTCTCCTAAATGAGCAGTTCTTC
-	TRBJ1-5	TRBD1	TRBV30	CAWSPWTGPNQPQHF	TGTGCCTGGAGTCCCTGGACAGGGCCCAATCAGCCCCAGCATTTT
-	TRBJ2-5	-	TRBV30	CAWTSSKRETQYF	TGTGCCTGGACTTCTAGCAAGAGGGAGACCCAGTACTTC
-	TRBJ2-7	-	TRBV21-1	CASSKSAELIEQYF	TGTGCCAGCAGCAAATCCGCGGAGCTAATCGAGCAGTACTTC
-	TRBJ2-1	TRBD2	TRBV27	CASSFRLAGSNEQFF	TGTGCCAGCAGTTTCCGGCTAGCGGGATCCAATGAGCAGTTCTTC
-	TRBJ2-7	TRBD1	TRBV27	CASRRTGGNHEQYF	TGTGCCAGCAGACGGACAGGGGGCAACCACGAGCAGTACTTC
-	TRBJ1-1	-	TRBV5-1	CASSLPGLMNTEAFF	TGCGCCAGCAGCTTGCCGGGACTTATGAACACTGAAGCTTTCTTT
few	TRBJ2-1	-	TRBV10-2	CASNQYNEQFF	TGCGCCAGCAACCAGTACAATGAGCAGTTCTTC
once	TRBJ2-5	-	TRBV18	CASSPVSGGETQYF	TGTGCCAGCTCACCAGTCTCAGGAGGAGAGACCCAGTACTTC
few	TRBJ2-5	-	TRBV5-6	CASSSQGVVETQYF	TGTGCCAGCAGCTCACAGGGAGTTGTGGAGACCCAGTACTTC
-	TRBJ2-7	-	TRBV7-9	CASSRSLVVEQYF	TGTGCCAGCAGCCGATCGTTGGTAGTTGAGCAGTACTTC